The sequence of this T cell receptor beta chain was determined in a study of cytomegalovirus exposure and HLA in healthy donors. Regarding this clone: Antigen: not known.

J gave up 7 bases and V 3 bases, and 6 bases lay outside the gene matches. Germline V CDR1 and CDR2: SGHRS, YFSETQ. This CDR3 is built from 14 residues. The study, taken as a whole, reports: Published work reported that the classifier diagnosed cytomegalovirus status with high specificity and sensitivity. Rare TCR sequences dominated, though some public TCRs recurred in many donors. The likely explanation for a cluster of highly shared sequence variants was sequencing artifact.

Vbeta (60) and Jbeta (13) primers were used in the PCR. This table comes from immunoSEQ multiplex PCR, and its TCRdb copy is limited to in-frame clones, with some not included. This table has some 200,000 clones, about four fifths appearing once. The chain couples TRBV5-1 to TRBJ1-1; the match to TRBD1 covers 10 bases. This receptor was obtained from a girl aged 5 to 17 in good health and CMV-seropositive. Sequencing input: PBMCs. In nucleotides, the CDR3 is TGCGCCAGCAGCTCGGGACAGGGGAGCGGTGAAGCTTTCTTT. It encodes CASSSGQGSGEAFF.